Given below is one T cell receptor (beta chain) in context. The antigen it recognizes is unknown. Base qualities are not recorded, but no much larger clone differs from it by a single base. Using the deep immunoSEQ assay, TCR CDR3 regions were amplified from genomic DNA by multiplex PCR. Extracted genomic DNA from each cell subset was spread evenly across all wells of several immunoSEQ 96-well plates, with each plate serving as a replicate. For sorted subsets, each replicate PCR was loaded with roughly 200 ng genomic DNA, equivalent to 25,000 to 35,000 T cell genomes. Purified libraries were quantified with a Qubit 3.0 fluorometer, sized on a Bioanalyzer 2100, and re-quantified with the KAPA Library Quantification kit. A separate single-read 150-cycle Illumina NextSeq 550 flow cell was used to sequence each immunoSEQ 96-well plate. Turning to the authors' computational methods: Because the immunoSEQ output included only junctional sequences and no quality scores, the filtering could not be the same as the filtering used for full-length reads. To assign V/J genes and CDR3, sequences were annotated against IMGT germline references using PyIR, a Python wrapper for IgBLAST v1.9. Reads were filtered out if the reads had weak V/J assignments (E-value above 1e-6), no CDR3, stop codons, out-of-frame junctions, or ambiguous translated residues. A V3J clonotype was defined by an identical inferred V gene, J gene, and CDR3 amino acid sequence. Percentage overlap between repertoires was calculated by dividing the number of shared unique clonotypes by the size of the smaller repertoire. Three approaches were used to assess repertoire richness: RTK rarefaction, the Chao1 estimator, and Recon v2.1 estimates of unobserved clonotypes. Generation probabilities were computed with OLGA for all TCRbeta clonotypes obtained by the gDNA method from several donors. Here the immuneACCESS table is served through TCRdb, limited to in-frame sequences with V and J called. Missing clones are a known gap in these copies; in checked studies unresolved V genes cover under half, and the rest lacks a known reason. V and J calls plus clone size are reproduced from that table; the DNA served to infer D and trimming. The sample yields some 1.5 million clones; approximately 98% were counted once. Around 0.47% of the sample is taken by the ten largest.

V lost 4 bases and J lost 3 bases, and the count of bases not matched to a germline gene is 13. The CDR1 and CDR2 encoded by the germline V gene are SGHDN and FVKESK. The CDR3 goes from the cysteine to the phenylalanine over 17 residues. The read is trimmed to its CDR3 DNA, 51 bases read in frame from base 1. The sample originates from a study of shared clonotypes between healthy human individuals (dated by TCRdb to the early 2020s). Regarding the research as a whole: Three men and a couple of women, aged 18 to 49 years, made up the cohort. Different laboratories and diverse techniques were used to prepare libraries and sequence TCR repertoires, to increase sequencing depth and limit assay-specific biases. Per donor, three plates each were used for CD4 naive and CD4 memory, two for CD8 naive, and one for CD8 memory. The study deeply sequenced blood TCR repertoires of several healthy adults to estimate repertoire size and the extent of clonotype sharing between individuals. Leukapheresis yielded between about 0.9 and 9.5 billion PBMCs per donor.

The donors were healthy, HIV-negative adults who had no recently reported acute infections or vaccinations. Only Caucasian adults living in Nashville, Tennessee, USA were represented among the donors. Magnetic negative selection was used to enrich CD4+ T cells, after which naive cells were positively selected on CD45RA and the negative fraction became the memory subset. Blood was collected by leukapheresis, and PBMCs were isolated by Ficoll-Histopaque density gradient centrifugation and then cryopreserved in liquid nitrogen vapor phase. Analytical flow cytometry was used to check the purity and quantity of each magnetically sorted T cell population. Each sorted fraction had its genomic DNA isolated and then quantified by UV absorbance on a Nanodrop 2000c. The paper's findings and limits, for the study overall: Across a few donors, about 5% of naive CD4, approximately 3.6% of naive CD8, about 2.3% of memory CD4, and roughly 0.4% of memory CD8 clonotypes were shared. Sampling was limited to blood, and TCR repertoires in tissue likely differ from TCR repertoires in blood. Naive subsets generally had larger estimated clonotype richness than memory subsets. Based on pairwise subsampling, the degree of clonotype sharing among donors was expected to be affected by sequencing depth. Because the study included only a small number of donors, the genetic and exposure-history diversity represented was limited. Rarefaction of sorted-subset datasets indicated incomplete sequencing despite the large sequencing depth. Compared with non-shared clonotypes, clonotypes shared by all four sorted-subset donors had higher generation probabilities.

This chain joins TRBV14 to TRBJ2-7, and 9 junction bases match TRBD2. Sequencing was done on a sample of naive CD4+ T cells sorted from blood. This specimen's cell subset or site label, per the study, means: CD45RA+ positively selected. The TCR was taken from a man under 40 in good health. In nucleotides, the sequence is TGTGCCAGCAGCCTTGAACGTAGCGGGAGTTGGAGCTACGAGCAGTACTTC. It encodes CASSLERSGSWSYEQYF. Full variable domain (CDR3 extended with the reference TRBV14 and TRBJ2-7 proteins): EAGVTQFPSHSVIEKGQTVTLRCDPISGHDNLYWYRRVMGKEIKFLLHFVKESKQDESGMPNNRFLAERTGGTYSTLKVQPAELEDSGVYFCASSLERSGSWSYEQYFGPGTRLTVT.